This TCR beta chain was retrieved from a study of a mutant IDH1 vaccine in newly diagnosed glioma. Study-wide background: Radiotherapy alone preceded vaccination by 4-6 weeks; alternatively, vaccination started with temozolomide cycles. There were about 60% males and around 40% females among treated patients, whose mean age was about 38 years. Whole-study findings and limits: Most patients, roughly 92%, showed vaccine-induced immune responses.

Described time point: week 23, last vaccination. The investigators gave 300 ug of mutant IDH1 20-mer peptide in each vaccine dose, together with topical imiquimod. The CDR3 totals 15 residues. V shed 2 bases and J 7 bases; nucleotides not matched to a gene: 3. Germline values: CDR1 SNHLY, CDR2 FYNNEI. This table comes from immunoSEQ multiplex PCR, and its TCRdb copy is limited to in-frame clones, with some not included. The sample lists around 29,000 clones; 75% to 90% were seen once. To note about this clone: Its antigen is not identified.

J is TRBJ1-6 and V is TRBV2; 9 bases are a match to TRBD1. Sequencing used PBMCs, obtained from a glioma patient whose treatment included an IDH1 peptide vaccine. The sequence came from a woman aged 18-29 years with glioma. The CDR3 here is CASSEFDRGNSPLHF. The CDR3 DNA reads TGTGCCAGCAGTGAATTTGACAGGGGGAATTCACCCCTCCACTTT.